These T cell receptor beta chains were read from a single sample in a study of T cell repertoires in cytomegalovirus infection. TCRdb reanalysed the reads using MiXCR and keeps one entry per CDR3 protein. This sample has 200,000 to 300,000 distinct CDR3 sequences; more than 9% occur once, and the top ten carry 1.5% to 2%. Sequencing was carried out using PBMCs. The receptor set was obtained from a human donor in good health (CMV status not recorded). Some clones in this sample may be carry-over from other donors' samples. The CDR3 runs from the conserved cysteine through the conserved F or W. Fields, in order: J gene, D gene, clone size, V gene, CDR3 protein. D genes are given only for firm matches. Clone size, where shown, is once, few, many, or a class for clones that have expanded.

j_gene: TRBJ2-2; d_gene: TRBD2; abundance: .; v_gene: TRBV11-2; CDR3aa: CASRPGTSGDPWFF
j_gene: TRBJ2-2; d_gene: .; abundance: .; v_gene: TRBV5-5; CDR3aa: CASSLGQGMFGELFF
j_gene: TRBJ1-3; d_gene: TRBD1; abundance: many; v_gene: TRBV7-9; CDR3aa: CASSAGQGNSGNTIYF
j_gene: TRBJ1-1; d_gene: .; abundance: .; v_gene: TRBV29-1; CDR3aa: CSVGGHDTEAFF
j_gene: TRBJ1-2; d_gene: TRBD1; abundance: many; v_gene: TRBV6-1; CDR3aa: CASSEAGTGGGGYTF
j_gene: TRBJ1-5; d_gene: .; abundance: .; v_gene: TRBV27; CDR3aa: CASSPEHSYSNQPQHF
j_gene: TRBJ2-1; d_gene: .; abundance: many; v_gene: TRBV6-2/TRBV6-3; CDR3aa: CASSLSRSVGNNEQFF
j_gene: TRBJ1-5; d_gene: .; abundance: many; v_gene: TRBV28; CDR3aa: CASSLRWKGRVGPQHF
j_gene: TRBJ2-1; d_gene: .; abundance: few; v_gene: TRBV29-1; CDR3aa: CSVEDGVGNDLRFF
j_gene: TRBJ2-7; d_gene: .; abundance: many; v_gene: TRBV5-5; CDR3aa: CASSLGGGGTYEQYF
j_gene: TRBJ2-2; d_gene: .; abundance: once; v_gene: TRBV5-4; CDR3aa: CASSLVGRELVGELFF
j_gene: TRBJ2-1; d_gene: .; abundance: .; v_gene: TRBV4-2; CDR3aa: CASSQGAGGTPDEQFF
j_gene: TRBJ2-5; d_gene: .; abundance: many; v_gene: TRBV5-5; CDR3aa: CASSLEGVETQYF
j_gene: TRBJ2-7; d_gene: TRBD2; abundance: .; v_gene: TRBV6-1; CDR3aa: CASSDLREGYEQYF
j_gene: TRBJ1-2; d_gene: .; abundance: many; v_gene: TRBV7-2; CDR3aa: CASSLPTRQTYGYTF
j_gene: TRBJ1-2; d_gene: .; abundance: few; v_gene: TRBV14; CDR3aa: CASSQGSGANYGYTF
j_gene: TRBJ1-3; d_gene: TRBD1; abundance: many; v_gene: TRBV28; CDR3aa: CASSLGDRVSGNTIYF
j_gene: TRBJ2-3; d_gene: .; abundance: many; v_gene: TRBV7-2; CDR3aa: CASSLGMSGADTQYF
j_gene: TRBJ2-1; d_gene: .; abundance: .; v_gene: TRBV5-1; CDR3aa: CASSLSRDRYDNEQFF
j_gene: TRBJ2-7; d_gene: TRBD1; abundance: many; v_gene: TRBV6-2/TRBV6-3; CDR3aa: CASSYRGQGDGEQYF
j_gene: TRBJ1-6; d_gene: .; abundance: few; v_gene: TRBV14; CDR3aa: CASSQAQRNAPLHF
j_gene: TRBJ1-2; d_gene: TRBD1; abundance: many; v_gene: TRBV7-2; CDR3aa: CASSKDRGNYGYTF
j_gene: TRBJ2-3; d_gene: .; abundance: .; v_gene: TRBV28; CDR3aa: CASSFWTAGGIDTQYF
j_gene: TRBJ2-3; d_gene: TRBD2; abundance: many; v_gene: TRBV4-3; CDR3aa: CASSQGSSGRGSTDTQYF
j_gene: TRBJ1-6; d_gene: .; abundance: .; v_gene: TRBV2; CDR3aa: CARGGSQANSPLHF
j_gene: TRBJ2-2; d_gene: .; abundance: many; v_gene: TRBV7-2; CDR3aa: CASSFHRDTGELFF
j_gene: TRBJ1-1; d_gene: .; abundance: .; v_gene: TRBV6-6; CDR3aa: CASSYAGTRNTEAFF
j_gene: TRBJ1-2; d_gene: .; abundance: many; v_gene: TRBV12-3/TRBV12-4; CDR3aa: CASSGQWNGYTF
j_gene: TRBJ2-1; d_gene: TRBD1; abundance: .; v_gene: TRBV27; CDR3aa: CASTDRTGTPYNEQFF
j_gene: TRBJ2-5; d_gene: .; abundance: .; v_gene: TRBV29-1; CDR3aa: CSVGRTAQETQYF
j_gene: TRBJ2-3; d_gene: TRBD2; abundance: many; v_gene: TRBV7-8; CDR3aa: CASSPSGGRGDTQYF
j_gene: TRBJ2-1; d_gene: TRBD2; abundance: many; v_gene: TRBV7-2; CDR3aa: CASSLGLAGEQFF
j_gene: TRBJ2-3; d_gene: TRBD2; abundance: .; v_gene: TRBV7-2; CDR3aa: CASSQSGSGTDTQYF
j_gene: TRBJ2-5; d_gene: TRBD1; abundance: .; v_gene: TRBV12-3/TRBV12-4; CDR3aa: CTSSVTGGEETQYF
j_gene: TRBJ2-4; d_gene: .; abundance: .; v_gene: TRBV7-9; CDR3aa: CASSPGLRAKNIQYF
j_gene: TRBJ1-1; d_gene: TRBD1; abundance: few; v_gene: TRBV20-1; CDR3aa: CSAYGQGTEAFF
j_gene: TRBJ2-7; d_gene: .; abundance: many; v_gene: TRBV6-2/TRBV6-3; CDR3aa: CASSREGAQQYF
j_gene: TRBJ2-3; d_gene: TRBD2; abundance: few; v_gene: TRBV11-2; CDR3aa: CASSPYLAGSSTDTQYF
j_gene: TRBJ1-1; d_gene: .; abundance: .; v_gene: TRBV29-1; CDR3aa: CSVEAGEGTEAFF
j_gene: TRBJ2-3; d_gene: .; abundance: many; v_gene: TRBV28; CDR3aa: CASSYQTDTQYF
j_gene: TRBJ2-2; d_gene: .; abundance: many; v_gene: TRBV2; CDR3aa: CASEWQGRTGELFF
j_gene: TRBJ1-5; d_gene: TRBD1; abundance: many; v_gene: TRBV7-2; CDR3aa: CASSFDRVQPQHF
j_gene: TRBJ2-5; d_gene: .; abundance: many; v_gene: TRBV7-2; CDR3aa: CASSRSGTETQYF
j_gene: TRBJ1-4; d_gene: TRBD1; abundance: .; v_gene: TRBV23-1; CDR3aa: CASSQRTGPEKLFF
j_gene: TRBJ2-7; d_gene: .; abundance: once; v_gene: TRBV2; CDR3aa: CACLEVYEQYF
j_gene: TRBJ2-5; d_gene: TRBD2; abundance: many; v_gene: TRBV7-2; CDR3aa: CASSTRGGLETQYF
j_gene: TRBJ2-1; d_gene: TRBD1; abundance: many; v_gene: TRBV24-1; CDR3aa: CATSQGASYNEQFF